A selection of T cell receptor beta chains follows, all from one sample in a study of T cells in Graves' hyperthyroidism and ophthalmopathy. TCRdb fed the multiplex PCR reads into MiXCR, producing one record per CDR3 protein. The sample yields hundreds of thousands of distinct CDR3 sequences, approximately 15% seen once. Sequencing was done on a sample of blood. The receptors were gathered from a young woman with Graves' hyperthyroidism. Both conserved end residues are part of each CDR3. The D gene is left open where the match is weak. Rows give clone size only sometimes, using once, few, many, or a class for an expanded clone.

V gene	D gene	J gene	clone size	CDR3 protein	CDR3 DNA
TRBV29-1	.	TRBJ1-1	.	CSVGVGYVDTEAFF	TGCAGCGTTGGGGTGGGGTATGTGGACACTGAAGCTTTCTTT
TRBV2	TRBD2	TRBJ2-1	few	CASSPGGPSYNEQFF	TGTGCCAGCAGTCCGGGGGGGCCCTCCTACAATGAGCAGTTCTTC
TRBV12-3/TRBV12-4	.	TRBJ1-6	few	CASSLMGQGDSPLHF	TGTGCCAGCAGTTTAATGGGGCAGGGCGATTCACCCCTCCACTTT
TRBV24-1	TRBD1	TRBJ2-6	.	CATSDALKSGQPYSGANVLTF	TGTGCCACCAGTGATGCCTTAAAATCGGGACAGCCCTACTCTGGGGCCAACGTCCTGACTTTC
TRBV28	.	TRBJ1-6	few	CVSRAPGSGYNSPLHF	TGTGTCAGCAGAGCACCAGGGAGTGGGTATAATTCACCCCTCCACTTT
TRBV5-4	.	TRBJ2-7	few	CASSQLAGSTREQYF	TGTGCCAGCAGCCAGCTGGCGGGCTCTACCCGAGAGCAGTACTTC
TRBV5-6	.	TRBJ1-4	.	CASSPTCPRKLFF	TGTGCCAGCAGCCCCACCTGCCCCCGAAAACTGTTTTTT
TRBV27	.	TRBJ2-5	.	CASSFTGMGETQYF	TGTGCCAGCAGTTTCACAGGGATGGGGGAGACCCAGTACTTC
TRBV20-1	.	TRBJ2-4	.	CSARVGTQRTNIQYF	TGCAGTGCTAGAGTAGGGACCCAGAGGACAAACATTCAGTACTTC
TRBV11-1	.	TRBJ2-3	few	CASSSSGSNTDTQYF	TGTGCCAGCAGCTCCTCAGGATCTAACACAGATACGCAGTATTTT
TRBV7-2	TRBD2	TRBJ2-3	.	CASSLGGSGSDTQYF	TGTGCCAGCAGCTTAGGCGGGAGTGGGTCAGATACGCAGTATTTT
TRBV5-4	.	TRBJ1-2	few	CASKVVGGARGYTF	TGTGCCAGCAAAGTCGTAGGTGGGGCGCGGGGCTACACCTTC
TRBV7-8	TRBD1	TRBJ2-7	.	CASSTGQGLSEQYF	TGTGCCAGCAGCACGGGACAGGGGCTTTCGGAGCAGTACTTC
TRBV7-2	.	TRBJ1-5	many	CASSLGPYSNQPQHF	TGTGCCAGCAGCTTAGGACCGTATAGCAATCAGCCCCAGCATTTT
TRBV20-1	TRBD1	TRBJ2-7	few	CRAPREFPPGQYYEQYF	TGCAGAGCACCTAGAGAGTTCCCCCCGGGACAGTACTACGAGCAGTACTTC
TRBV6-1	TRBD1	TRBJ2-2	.	CASSAPQGKPGELFF	TGTGCCAGCAGTGCGCCACAGGGGAAGCCCGGGGAGCTGTTTTTT
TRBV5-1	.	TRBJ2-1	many	CASSLATPPGQFF	TGCGCCAGCAGCTTAGCTACACCCCCGGGTCAGTTCTTC
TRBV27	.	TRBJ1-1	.	CAGRLGEAFF	TGTGCCGGAAGACTGGGAGAAGCTTTCTTT
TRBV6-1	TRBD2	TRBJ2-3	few	CASGLEVDTQYF	TGTGCCAGCGGACTAGAAGTGGATACGCAGTATTTT
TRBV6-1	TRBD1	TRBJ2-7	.	CASSGGSIGQGEQYF	TGTGCCAGCAGTGGGGGATCAATTGGACAGGGCGAGCAGTACTTC
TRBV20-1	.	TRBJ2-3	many	CSACSPGTSTDTQYF	TGCAGTGCTTGTAGCCCCGGGACTAGCACAGATACGCAGTATTTT
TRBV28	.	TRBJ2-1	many	CASSFISASASGYNEQFF	TGTGCCAGCAGTTTTATATCGGCTAGCGCAAGCGGCTACAATGAGCAGTTCTTC
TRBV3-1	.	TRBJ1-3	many	CASSQAGAGNTIYF	TGTGCCAGCAGCCAGGCAGGGGCTGGAAACACCATATATTTT
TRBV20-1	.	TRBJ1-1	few	CSARARGRGETEAFF	TGCAGTGCTAGAGCGCGAGGCCGGGGGGAGACTGAAGCTTTCTTT
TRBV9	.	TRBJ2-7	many	CASSEGGEAPTYEQYF	TGTGCCAGCAGCGAGGGGGGTGAGGCGCCTACCTACGAGCAGTACTTC
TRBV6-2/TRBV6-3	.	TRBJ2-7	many	CASSYILAYEQYF	TGTGCCAGCAGTTACATACTTGCTTACGAGCAGTACTTC
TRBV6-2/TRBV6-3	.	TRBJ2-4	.	CASSWGSVGLAKNIQYF	TGTGCCAGCAGTTGGGGGTCGGTCGGATTAGCCAAAAACATTCAGTACTTC
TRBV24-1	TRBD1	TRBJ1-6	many	CATSEGTGERSPLHF	TGTGCCACCAGTGAAGGGACAGGGGAGCGATCACCCCTCCACTTT
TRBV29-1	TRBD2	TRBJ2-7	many	CSVAGTSGSTYEQYF	TGCAGCGTTGCGGGGACTAGCGGGAGTACCTACGAGCAGTACTTC
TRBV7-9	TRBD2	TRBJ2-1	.	CASSRLAGEGNEQFF	TGTGCCAGCAGCCGGCTAGCGGGAGAGGGCAATGAGCAGTTCTTC
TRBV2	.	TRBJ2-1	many	CASSEASSYNEQFF	TGTGCCAGCAGTGAGGCGAGCTCCTACAATGAGCAGTTCTTC
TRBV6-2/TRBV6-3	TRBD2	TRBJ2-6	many	CASSSLAGSSGANVLTF	TGTGCCAGCAGTAGCTTAGCGGGATCCTCTGGGGCCAACGTCCTGACTTTC
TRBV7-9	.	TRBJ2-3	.	CASSFTYGTITDTQYF	TGTGCCAGCAGCTTTACCTACGGGACCATCACAGATACGCAGTATTTT
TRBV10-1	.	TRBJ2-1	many	CASSPELNSYNEQFF	TGCGCCAGCTCGCCTGAGTTAAACTCCTACAATGAGCAGTTCTTC
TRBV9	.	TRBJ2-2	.	CASSARREIGELFF	TGTGCCAGCAGCGCCCGACGGGAAATCGGGGAGCTGTTTTTT
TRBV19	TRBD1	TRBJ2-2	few	CASNNLDRVDTGELFF	TGTGCCAGTAACAACTTGGACAGGGTGGATACCGGGGAGCTGTTTTTT
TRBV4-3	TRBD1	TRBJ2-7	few	CASSQERSGGDEQYF	TGCGCCAGCAGCCAAGAGCGATCAGGGGGCGACGAGCAGTACTTC
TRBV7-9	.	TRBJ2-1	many	CASSLGFNEQFF	TGTGCCAGCAGCCTAGGCTTCAATGAGCAGTTCTTC
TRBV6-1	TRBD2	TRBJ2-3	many	CASGREKDTQYF	TGTGCCAGCGGGCGGGAGAAGGATACGCAGTATTTT
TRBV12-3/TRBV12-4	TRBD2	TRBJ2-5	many	CASTSTSGGGETQYF	TGTGCCAGCACCTCGACTAGCGGGGGGGGAGAGACCCAGTACTTC
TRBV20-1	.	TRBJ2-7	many	CSARDRRSSYEQYF	TGCAGTGCTAGAGATCGGCGGAGCTCCTACGAGCAGTACTTC
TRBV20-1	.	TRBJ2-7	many	CSARVGPSSSYEQYF	TGCAGTGCTAGAGTCGGACCTTCAAGCTCCTACGAGCAATACTTC
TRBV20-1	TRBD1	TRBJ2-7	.	CSATGTGGRDEQYF	TGCAGTGCAACCGGGACAGGGGGCCGGGACGAGCAGTACTTC
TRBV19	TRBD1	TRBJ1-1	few	CASRRRQGGNGEAFF	TGTGCCAGTAGAAGAAGACAGGGCGGAAATGGTGAAGCTTTCTTT
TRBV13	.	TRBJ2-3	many	CASSSDLGSDTQYF	TGTGCCAGCAGCTCGGACCTTGGCTCAGATACGCAGTATTTT
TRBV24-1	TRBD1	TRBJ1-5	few	CATSEAGQGSQPQHF	TGTGCCACCAGTGAGGCGGGACAGGGGAGTCAGCCCCAGCATTTT
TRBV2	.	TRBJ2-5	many	CASKSLGAGLEETQYF	TGTGCCAGCAAATCTCTAGGGGCGGGGTTGGAAGAGACCCAGTACTTC
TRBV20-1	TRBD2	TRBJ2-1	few	CSARSGSFEAEQFF	TGCAGTGCTAGGAGCGGGAGCTTTGAGGCCGAGCAGTTCTTC
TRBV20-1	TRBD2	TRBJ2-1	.	CSARGNGLAGINNEQFF	TGCAGTGCTAGAGGGAACGGACTAGCGGGAATTAACAATGAGCAGTTCTTC
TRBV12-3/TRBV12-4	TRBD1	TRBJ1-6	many	CASSPSMTGEVHSPLHF	TGTGCCAGCAGTCCCTCTATGACAGGGGAGGTCCATTCACCCCTCCACTTT
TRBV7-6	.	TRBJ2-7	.	CASSSLGDSYEQYF	TGTGCCAGCAGCTCGCTCGGCGATAGCTACGAGCAGTACTTC
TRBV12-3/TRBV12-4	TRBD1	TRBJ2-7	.	CASSRGQGPSYEQYF	TGTGCCAGCAGCCGGGGACAGGGCCCTTCCTACGAGCAGTACTTC
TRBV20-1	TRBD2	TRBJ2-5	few	CSARHPGGLETQYF	TGCAGTGCTAGACACCCGGGAGGCCTCGAGACCCAGTACTTC
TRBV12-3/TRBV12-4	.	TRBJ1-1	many	CASSLREGMGTEAFF	TGTGCCAGCAGTTTACGTGAGGGTATGGGCACTGAAGCTTTCTTT
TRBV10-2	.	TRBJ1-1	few	CASSEPLPGLQNTEAFF	TGCGCCAGCAGTGAGCCCCTCCCAGGGTTGCAGAACACTGAAGCTTTCTTT
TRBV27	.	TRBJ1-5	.	CASSLKIQGQQPQHF	TGTGCCAGCAGTTTAAAGATTCAGGGTCAACAGCCCCAGCATTTT
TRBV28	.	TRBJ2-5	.	CASSFSWTQYF	TGTGCCAGCAGTTTCAGCTGGACCCAGTACTTC
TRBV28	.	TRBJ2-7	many	CASSEDGRYEQYF	TGTGCCAGCAGTGAGGACGGTCGGTACGAGCAGTACTTC
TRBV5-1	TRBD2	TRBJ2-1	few	CASSPTSHLYNEQFF	TGCGCCAGCAGCCCGACTAGCCACCTCTACAATGAGCAGTTCTTC